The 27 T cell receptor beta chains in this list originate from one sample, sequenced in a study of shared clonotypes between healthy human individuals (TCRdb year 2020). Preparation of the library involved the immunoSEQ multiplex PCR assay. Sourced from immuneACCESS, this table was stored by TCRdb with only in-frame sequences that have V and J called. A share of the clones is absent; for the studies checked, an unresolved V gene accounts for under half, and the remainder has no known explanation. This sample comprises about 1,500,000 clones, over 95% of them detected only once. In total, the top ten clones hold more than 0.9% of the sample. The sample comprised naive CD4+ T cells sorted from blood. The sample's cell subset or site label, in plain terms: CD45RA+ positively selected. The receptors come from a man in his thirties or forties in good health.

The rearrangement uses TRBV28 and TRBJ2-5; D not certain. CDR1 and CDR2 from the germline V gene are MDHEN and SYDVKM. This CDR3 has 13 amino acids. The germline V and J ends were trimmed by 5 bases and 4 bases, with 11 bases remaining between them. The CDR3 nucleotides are TGTGCCAGCAGTGCATCGAACGGAGAGACCCAGTACTTC. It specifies CASSASNGETQYF. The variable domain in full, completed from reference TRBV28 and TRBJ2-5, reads DVKVTQSSRYLVKRTGEKVFLECVQDMDHENMFWYRQDPGLGLRLIYFSYDVKMKEKGDIPEGYSVSREKKERFSLILESASTNQTSMYLCASSASNGETQYFGPGTRLLVL.

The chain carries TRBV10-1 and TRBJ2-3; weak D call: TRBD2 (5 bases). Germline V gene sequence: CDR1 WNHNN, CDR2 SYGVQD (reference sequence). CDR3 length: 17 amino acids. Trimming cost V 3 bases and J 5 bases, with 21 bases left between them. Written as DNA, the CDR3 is TGCGCCAGCAGTGATGCGCGGAGCCCGAGGGTGGTAGATACGCAGTATTTT. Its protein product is CASSDARSPRVVDTQYF.

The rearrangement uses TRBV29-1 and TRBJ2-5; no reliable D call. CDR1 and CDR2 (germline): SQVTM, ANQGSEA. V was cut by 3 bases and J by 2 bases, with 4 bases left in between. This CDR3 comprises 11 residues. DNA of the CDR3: TGCAGCGTTGACGGTCAAGAGACCCAGTACTTC. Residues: CSVDGQETQYF.

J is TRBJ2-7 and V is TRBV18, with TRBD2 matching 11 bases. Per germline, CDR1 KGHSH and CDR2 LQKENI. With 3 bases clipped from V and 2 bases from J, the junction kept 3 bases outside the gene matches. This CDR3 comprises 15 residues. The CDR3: CASSPVTSGAYEQYF. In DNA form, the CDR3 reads TGTGCCAGCTCACCGGTGACTAGCGGGGCCTACGAGCAGTACTTC.

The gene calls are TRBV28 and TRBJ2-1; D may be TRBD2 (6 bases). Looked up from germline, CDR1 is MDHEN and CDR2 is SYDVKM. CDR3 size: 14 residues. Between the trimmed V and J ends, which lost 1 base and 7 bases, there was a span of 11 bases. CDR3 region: CASSLLAGLNEQFF. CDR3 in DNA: TGTGCCAGCAGTTTATTGGCGGGGCTGAATGAGCAGTTCTTC.

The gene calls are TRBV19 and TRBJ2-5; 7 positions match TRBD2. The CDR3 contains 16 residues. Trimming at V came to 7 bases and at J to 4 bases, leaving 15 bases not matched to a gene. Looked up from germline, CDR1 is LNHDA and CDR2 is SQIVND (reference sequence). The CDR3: CASTQGGDGRVETQYF. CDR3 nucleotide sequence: TGTGCCAGTACGCAGGGAGGGGACGGACGAGTAGAGACCCAGTACTTC.

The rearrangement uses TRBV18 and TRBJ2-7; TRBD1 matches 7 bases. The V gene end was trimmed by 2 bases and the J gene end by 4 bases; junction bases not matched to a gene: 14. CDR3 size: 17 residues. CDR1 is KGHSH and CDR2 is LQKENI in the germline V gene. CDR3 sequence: CASSPSGSRQGEYEQYF. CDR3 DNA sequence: TGTGCCAGCTCACCATCCGGCTCCCGACAGGGCGAATACGAGCAGTACTTC.

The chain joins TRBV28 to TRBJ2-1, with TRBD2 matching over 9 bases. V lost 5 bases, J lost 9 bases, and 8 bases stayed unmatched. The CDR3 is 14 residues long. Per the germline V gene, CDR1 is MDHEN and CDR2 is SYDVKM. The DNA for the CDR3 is TGTGCCAGCAGTCCCTCCATAGCGGGAGCTGAGCAGTTCTTC. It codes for CASSPSIAGAEQFF.

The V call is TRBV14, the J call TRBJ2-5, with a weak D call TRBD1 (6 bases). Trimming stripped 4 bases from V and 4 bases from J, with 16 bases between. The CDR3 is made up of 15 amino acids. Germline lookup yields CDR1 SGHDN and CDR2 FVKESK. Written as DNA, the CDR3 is TGTGCCAGCAGCCTCATAACAGGGTCTAGAGAGACCCAGTACTTC. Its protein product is CASSLITGSRETQYF.

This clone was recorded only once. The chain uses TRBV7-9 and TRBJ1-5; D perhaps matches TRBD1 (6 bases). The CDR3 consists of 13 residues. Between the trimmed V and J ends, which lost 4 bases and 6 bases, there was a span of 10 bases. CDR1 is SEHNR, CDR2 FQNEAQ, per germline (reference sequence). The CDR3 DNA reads TGTGCCAGCAGCTCAGGGGCCCTTCAGCCCCAGCATTTT. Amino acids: CASSSGALQPQHF.

The CDR3 DNA sequence: TGTGCCAGCAGGGGGACAGTTTACGAGTACTTC. Protein sequence: CASRGTVYEYF. The chain recombines TRBV6-5 with TRBJ2-7, with 7 nucleotides matching TRBD1. Germline V gene lookup returns CDR1 MNHEY and CDR2 SVGAGI. The CDR3 sequence is 11 residues long. Trimming took 6 bases from V and 11 from J; bases not matched to a gene: 7.

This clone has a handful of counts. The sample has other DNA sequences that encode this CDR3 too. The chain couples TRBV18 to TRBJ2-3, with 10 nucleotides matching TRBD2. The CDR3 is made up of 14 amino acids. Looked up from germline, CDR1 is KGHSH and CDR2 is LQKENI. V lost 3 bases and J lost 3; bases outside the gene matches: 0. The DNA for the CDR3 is TGTGCCAGCTCACCGGGACTAGCGACAGATACGCAGTATTTT. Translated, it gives CASSPGLATDTQYF. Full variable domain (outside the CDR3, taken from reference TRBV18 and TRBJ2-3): NAGVMQNPRHLVRRRGQEARLRCSPMKGHSHVYWYRQLPEEGLKFMVYLQKENIIDESGMPKERFSAEFPKEGPSILRIQQVVRGDSAAYFCASSPGLATDTQYFGPGTRLTVL.

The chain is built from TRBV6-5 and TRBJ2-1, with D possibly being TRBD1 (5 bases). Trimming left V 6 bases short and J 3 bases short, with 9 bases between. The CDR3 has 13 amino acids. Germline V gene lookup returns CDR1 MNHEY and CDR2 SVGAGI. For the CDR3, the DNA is TGTGCCAGCAGGCTGGGGCTCTACAATGAGCAGTTCTTC. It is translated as CASRLGLYNEQFF.

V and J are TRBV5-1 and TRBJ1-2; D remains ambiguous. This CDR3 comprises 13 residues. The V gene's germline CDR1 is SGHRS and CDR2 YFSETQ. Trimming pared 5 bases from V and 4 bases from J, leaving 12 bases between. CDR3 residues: CASRVRTGYGYTF. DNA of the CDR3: TGCGCCAGCAGGGTGCGGACGGGCTATGGCTACACCTTC.

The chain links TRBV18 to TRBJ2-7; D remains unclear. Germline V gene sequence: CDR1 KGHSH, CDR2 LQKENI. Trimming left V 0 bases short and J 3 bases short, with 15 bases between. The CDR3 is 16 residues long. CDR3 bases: TGTGCCAGCTCACCACCCGCGAAGGACGCGAACTACGAGCAGTACTTC. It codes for CASSPPAKDANYEQYF. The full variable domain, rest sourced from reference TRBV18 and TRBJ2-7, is NAGVMQNPRHLVRRRGQEARLRCSPMKGHSHVYWYRQLPEEGLKFMVYLQKENIIDESGMPKERFSAEFPKEGPSILRIQQVVRGDSAAYFCASSPPAKDANYEQYFGPGTRLTVT.

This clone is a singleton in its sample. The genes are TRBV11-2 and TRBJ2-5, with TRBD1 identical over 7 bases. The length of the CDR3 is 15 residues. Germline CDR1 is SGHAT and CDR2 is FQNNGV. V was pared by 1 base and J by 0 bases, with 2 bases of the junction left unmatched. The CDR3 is CASSLGGGYQETQYF. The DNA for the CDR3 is TGTGCCAGCAGCTTAGGAGGGGGCTACCAAGAGACCCAGTACTTC.

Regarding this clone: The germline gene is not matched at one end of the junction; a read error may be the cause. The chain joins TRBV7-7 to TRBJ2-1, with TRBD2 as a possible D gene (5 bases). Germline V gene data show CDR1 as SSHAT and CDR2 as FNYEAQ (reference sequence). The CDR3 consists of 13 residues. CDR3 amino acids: CASSLALRNEQFF. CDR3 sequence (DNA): TGTGCTAGCAGCTTAGCGCTGAGGAATGAGCAGTTCTTC.

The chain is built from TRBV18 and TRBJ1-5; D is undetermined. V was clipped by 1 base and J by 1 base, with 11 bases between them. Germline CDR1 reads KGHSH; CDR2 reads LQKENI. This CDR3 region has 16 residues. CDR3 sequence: CASSPRGGGSNQPQHF. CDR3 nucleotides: TGTGCCAGCTCACCACGTGGTGGAGGCAGCAATCAGCCCCAGCATTTT.

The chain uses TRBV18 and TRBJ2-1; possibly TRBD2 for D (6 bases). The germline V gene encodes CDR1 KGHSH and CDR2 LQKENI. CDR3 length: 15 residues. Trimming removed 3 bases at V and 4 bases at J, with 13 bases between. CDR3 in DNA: TGTGCCAGCTCACCGTCCCACGGGGGTTACAATGAGCAGTTCTTC. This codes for CASSPSHGGYNEQFF.

CDR3 loop: CASSWTGTYEQYF. The CDR3 DNA reads as TGTGCCAGCAGCTGGACAGGAACCTACGAGCAGTACTTC. The chain carries TRBV5-4 and TRBJ2-7; 7 bases align to TRBD1. The V and J ends lost 3 bases and 2 bases, in that order; junction bases with no gene match: 2. Germline CDR1 and CDR2: SGHNT and YYREEE (reference sequence). CDR3 size: 13 residues.

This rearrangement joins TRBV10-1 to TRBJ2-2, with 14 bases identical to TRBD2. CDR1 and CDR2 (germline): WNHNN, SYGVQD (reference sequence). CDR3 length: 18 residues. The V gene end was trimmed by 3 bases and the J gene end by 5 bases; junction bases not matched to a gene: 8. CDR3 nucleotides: TGCGCCAGCAGTGATGAGACTAGCGGGAGGGCCACGACCGGGGAGCTGTTTTTT. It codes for CASSDETSGRATTGELFF.

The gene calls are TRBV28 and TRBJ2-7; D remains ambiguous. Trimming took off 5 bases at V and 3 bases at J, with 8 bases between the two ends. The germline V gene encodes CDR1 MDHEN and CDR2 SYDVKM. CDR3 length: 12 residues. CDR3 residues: CASSGSHYEQYF. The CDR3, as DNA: TGTGCCAGCAGTGGTAGTCACTACGAGCAGTACTTC.

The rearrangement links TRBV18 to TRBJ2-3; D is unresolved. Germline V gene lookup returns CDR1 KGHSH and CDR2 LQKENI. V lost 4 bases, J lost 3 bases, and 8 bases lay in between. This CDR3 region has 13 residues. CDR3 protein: CASSQYGTDTQYF. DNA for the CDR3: TGTGCCAGCTCACAATACGGGACAGATACGCAGTATTTT. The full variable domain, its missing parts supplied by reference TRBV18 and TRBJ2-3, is NAGVMQNPRHLVRRRGQEARLRCSPMKGHSHVYWYRQLPEEGLKFMVYLQKENIIDESGMPKERFSAEFPKEGPSILRIQQVVRGDSAAYFCASSQYGTDTQYFGPGTRLTVL.

The CDR3 here is CASSRDGGGSTYEQYF. CDR3 DNA: TGCGCCAGCAGCCGTGATGGCGGGGGAAGCACCTACGAGCAGTACTTC. The chain carries TRBV4-1 and TRBJ2-7, with 7 positions matching TRBD2. CDR1 is MGHRA, CDR2 YSYEKL, per germline. Unmatched junction bases numbered 11, after V lost 4 bases and J lost 2 bases. CDR3 length equals 16 residues.

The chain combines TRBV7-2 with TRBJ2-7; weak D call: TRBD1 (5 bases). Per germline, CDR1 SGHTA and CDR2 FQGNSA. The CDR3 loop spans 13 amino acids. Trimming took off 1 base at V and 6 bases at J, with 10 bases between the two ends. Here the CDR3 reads CASSLGGRAEQYF. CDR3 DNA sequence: TGTGCCAGCAGCTTAGGGGGCAGGGCCGAGCAGTACTTC.

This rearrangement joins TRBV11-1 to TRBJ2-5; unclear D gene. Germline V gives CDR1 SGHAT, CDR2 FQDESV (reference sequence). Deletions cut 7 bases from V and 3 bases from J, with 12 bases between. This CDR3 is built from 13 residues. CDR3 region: CASTHDTEETQYF. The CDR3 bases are TGTGCCAGCACTCACGACACGGAAGAGACCCAGTACTTC.

In nucleotides, the CDR3 is TGCGCCAGCAGCTTGGGAACTAGCGGGAGGGTCTACGAGCAGTACTTC. Translated, it gives CASSLGTSGRVYEQYF. The V call is TRBV5-1, the J call TRBJ2-7; 13 positions match TRBD2. Trimming at V came to 0 bases and at J to 3 bases, leaving 3 bases not matched to a gene. The CDR3 is made up of 16 amino acids. Germline CDR1 reads SGHRS; CDR2 reads YFSETQ.